A single sample is the source of the 14 T cell receptor beta chains below, sequenced in a study of blood T cell repertoires in COVID-19. The method was immunoSEQ multiplex PCR; TCRdb's version includes in-frame clones alone and lacks a portion of them. This repertoire shows about 140,000 clones, roughly 80% found once; its top ten account for 5% to 7%. Sequencing was performed on PBMCs or T cells enriched from blood (not recorded which). These receptors were taken from a woman in her forties or fifties who had recovered from COVID-19.

The chain has TRBV4-1 and TRBJ2-1, with 7 bases aligning to TRBD1. This CDR3 has 14 residues. V dropped 0 bases and J dropped 6; count of bases not matched to a gene: 2. CDR1 MGHRA and CDR2 YSYEKL come from the germline V gene. The CDR3 region has the DNA TGCGCCAGCAGCCAAGATAGGGACAGCAATGAGCAGTTCTTC. Its translation: CASSQDRDSNEQFF.

Here the CDR3 reads CASSVAGGATETQYF. CDR3 coding DNA: TGTGCCAGCAGCGTAGCGGGGGGCGCGACGGAGACCCAGTACTTC. The genes are TRBV9 and TRBJ2-5; D perhaps matches TRBD2 (7 bases). This CDR3 comprises 15 residues. V was clipped by 0 bases and J by 5 bases, with 14 bases between them. The germline V gene encodes CDR1 SGDLS and CDR2 YYNGEE.

The CDR3 DNA sequence: TGTGCCAGCAGTTCCTTGACAGGGACCTATGGCTACACCTTC. Translation gives CASSSLTGTYGYTF. The rearrangement links TRBV28 to TRBJ1-2; 7 bases are a match to TRBD1. The CDR3 length is 14 residues. Germline loops: CDR1 MDHEN, CDR2 SYDVKM. The ends lost 4 bases at V and 4 bases at J; junction bases unmatched: 6.

In this sample, this clone turned up once. The chain has TRBV10-3 and TRBJ1-6; 7 bases match TRBD1. The CDR3 has 13 residues. Germline V lookup: CDR1 ENHRY, CDR2 SYGVKD. Unmatched junction bases numbered 2, after V lost 7 bases and J lost 5 bases. In nucleotides, the CDR3 is TGTGCCATCAAGGGGACAGATAATTCACCCCTCCACTTT. Residues: CAIKGTDNSPLHF.

CDR3 coding DNA: TGTGCCAGCAGCCCTAGGACAGGGGGCACAGATACGCAGTATTTT. It encodes CASSPRTGGTDTQYF. This chain joins TRBV9 and TRBJ2-3; 9 bases fit TRBD1. V shed 4 bases and J 1 base; nucleotides not matched to a gene: 4. The CDR3 covers 15 residues. Germline V gene sequence: CDR1 SGDLS, CDR2 YYNGEE.

This rearrangement joins TRBV15 to TRBJ2-5; perhaps TRBD1 as D (5 bases). The V and J ends lost 1 base and 5 bases respectively, with 14 bases between them. CDR1 LNHNV and CDR2 YYDKDF come from the germline V gene (reference sequence). This CDR3 is built from 15 residues. CDR3 nucleotides: TGTGCCACCAGCAGAGGGCAGGGAAAGGTGGAGACCCAGTACTTC. It yields the protein CATSRGQGKVETQYF.

This clone was seen only once. The V and J genes are TRBV6-5 and TRBJ1-5; D gene ambiguous. V gave up 0 bases and J gave up 0 bases, with 6 bases separating them. Germline V CDR1 and CDR2: MNHEY, SVGAGI. The CDR3 loop spans 15 amino acids. The CDR3 loop reads CASSYSRNSNQPQHF. Here the CDR3 DNA reads TGTGCCAGCAGTTACTCGCGGAATAGCAATCAGCCCCAGCATTTT.

The chain has TRBV5-1 and TRBJ1-4, with 9 bases matching TRBD1. This CDR3 is built from 14 residues. Per the germline V gene, CDR1 is SGHRS and CDR2 is YFSETQ. V was pared by 7 bases and J by 6 bases, with 7 bases of the junction left unmatched. The CDR3, as DNA: TGCGCCAGCGGATCGGGACAGGGTGATGAAAAACTGTTTTTT. This sequence encodes CASGSGQGDEKLFF.

CDR3 region: CASSPSGGWYEQYF. In DNA form, the CDR3 reads TGTGCCAGTAGTCCCTCTGGCGGTTGGTACGAGCAGTACTTC. V is TRBV19 and J is TRBJ2-7; D is unresolved. This CDR3 spans 14 amino acids. The germline V gene encodes CDR1 LNHDA and CDR2 SQIVND (reference sequence). The ends were cut back, 5 bases at V and 4 bases at J, with 15 bases in the middle.

The chain is built from TRBV5-1 and TRBJ2-2, with TRBD2 as a possible D gene (6 bases). V gave up 4 bases and J gave up 5 bases, with 15 bases separating them. Germline V gene lookup returns CDR1 SGHRS and CDR2 YFSETQ. This CDR3 has 15 amino acids. CDR3 protein: CASSPGGTQTGELFF. The CDR3 region has the DNA TGCGCCAGCAGCCCCGGGGGAACCCAAACCGGGGAGCTGTTTTTT.

V is TRBV6-6 and J is TRBJ1-5, with 11 bases identical to TRBD1. This CDR3 has 16 residues. V was pared by 1 base and J by 4 bases, with 3 bases of the junction left unmatched. The germline gives CDR1 MNHNY, CDR2 SVGAGI (reference sequence). CDR3 region: CASSYLGTGGNQPQHF. DNA of the CDR3: TGTGCCAGCAGTTACTTGGGGACAGGGGGAAATCAGCCCCAGCATTTT.

CDR3 protein: CASSPLDRGGYTF. CDR3 coding DNA: TGTGCCAGCTCACCGTTGGACAGGGGAGGCTACACCTTC. The J gene is TRBJ1-2, the V gene TRBV18, with TRBD1 matching 9 bases. CDR1 KGHSH and CDR2 LQKENI come from the germline V gene. The CDR3 totals 13 residues. The V and J ends lost 3 bases and 8 bases, in that order; junction bases with no gene match: 4.

V usage is TRBV12-3 or TRBV12-4 and J usage is TRBJ2-7; 11 bases are shared with TRBD1. The CDR3 runs to 13 residues. With 8 bases clipped from V and 3 bases from J, the junction kept 3 bases outside the gene matches. The CDR3 nucleotides read TGTGCCAGCGCCGGGACAGGGGGCTACGAGCAGTACGTC. Amino acid sequence: CASAGTGGYEQYV.

This clone showed up just a few times. This chain connects TRBV19 to TRBJ1-5; 7 bases agree with TRBD1. After removal of 7 bases from V and 4 bases from J, the junction contained 10 bases not matched to a gene. This CDR3 is built from 15 residues. Germline V gene sequence: CDR1 LNHDA, CDR2 SQIVND (reference sequence). CDR3 coding DNA: TGTGCCAGTATAGAGGGGGCGGGCTGGAATCAGCCCCAGCATTTT. Translating it yields CASIEGAGWNQPQHF.